One T cell receptor beta chain is described in this entry. Its target is not known. These data belong to a study of cytomegalovirus exposure and HLA in healthy donors. Method: immunoSEQ multiplex PCR; TCRdb's copy keeps in-frame clones and lacks some. The top ten clones hold about 3% of a sample with more than 150,000 clones, approximately 83% of them seen once. General study results and limits: Most TCR sequences showed up rarely, but some public TCRs showed up in many donors.

CDR1 is LGHNA, CDR2 YNFKEQ, per germline. Trimming took 0 bases from V and 13 from J, leaving 12 bases between them. This CDR3 region has 13 residues. The chain employs TRBV4-2 and TRBJ1-4, with D perhaps TRBD1 (6 bases). Input material: PBMCs. The origin of this receptor is a woman between 18 and 30 years old in good health and CMV-seropositive. CDR3 in DNA: TGTGCCAGCAGCCAAGATAAGGACAGCCTACTGTTTTTT. Its translation: CASSQDKDSLLFF.